Detailed here is one TCR beta chain. The CDR3 has 15 residues. The ends lost 2 bases at V and 2 bases at J; junction bases unmatched: 3. In germline, CDR1 is MNHEY, CDR2 SVGAGI. The repertoire was sequenced with immunoSEQ multiplex PCR; TCRdb's copy has only in-frame clones and lacks some. The sample lists more than 95,000 clones; 70% to 90% were seen once. This entry is derived from a study of control samples from healthy donors and cancer patients. The rearrangement links TRBV6-5 to TRBJ1-2, with 9 positions matching TRBD1. The receptor was derived from a man aged 55 to 70 in good health. Specimen: blood. The CDR3 loop is CASSYGTGKNYGYTF. In nucleotides, the CDR3 is TGTGCCAGCAGTTACGGGACAGGGAAAAACTATGGCTACACCTTC.